This T cell receptor beta chain appears in the sequencing data of a study of T-cell memory formation after mild COVID-19. This clonotype was counted ten times or more. Its antigen remains unknown. Constant-segment primers and 5'RACE yielded cDNA libraries for TCR alpha and TCR beta, each carrying sample barcodes and UMIs. TCRdb itself ran the 5' RACE reads through MiXCR, one entry per CDR3 protein. This table has around 200,000 distinct CDR3 sequences, roughly 27% appearing once. The CDR3 sequence is 14 residues long. The germline CDR1 and CDR2 sequences are SGHTA and FQGTGA. V was pared by 4 bases and J by 0 bases, with 8 bases between. Whole-study findings and limits: The study found contracting CD4+ clones mainly in CM and EM and contracting CD8+ clones in EMRA. CD4+ bias marked clones expanding day 15 to 37, unlike balanced contracting clones.

The sample comprised PBMCs or a T cell subset sorted from them (not recorded which). The chain carries TRBV7-3 and TRBJ2-3; weak D call: TRBD1 (6 bases). The clonotype was recovered from an adult woman who had mild COVID-19 (a few samples of this study predate the infection). Cell type and time point are not known. CDR3 residues: CASSWDTSTDTQYF. CDR3 sequence (DNA): TGTGCCAGCAGCTGGGACACTAGCACAGATACGCAGTATTTT.